This TCR beta chain was found in a study of blood T cells in healthy people across ages. Through a sample-barcoded 5' primer and a J-beta primer mix, a second PCR was run for about 6 to 11 cycles. TCRdb re-called the 5' RACE reads through MiXCR, storing one row per CDR3 protein. Here the sample spans more than 650,000 distinct CDR3 sequences, 20% to 30% being singletons. Trimming removed 4 bases at V and 5 bases at J, with 21 bases between. The CDR3 length is 16 residues. Germline lookup yields CDR1 SGHDT and CDR2 YYEEEE. The sample was also reused in another study, on T cells of mothers and their children.

The V call is TRBV5-6, the J call TRBJ2-5, with a possible D match to TRBD2 (5 bases). Specimen: blood. The clonotype originates from a boy aged 5-17 years in good health. The CDR3 is CASSPEGSSDWETQYF. The CDR3 DNA reads TGTGCCAGCAGCCCTGAGGGCTCTAGTGATTGGGAGACCCAGTACTTC.